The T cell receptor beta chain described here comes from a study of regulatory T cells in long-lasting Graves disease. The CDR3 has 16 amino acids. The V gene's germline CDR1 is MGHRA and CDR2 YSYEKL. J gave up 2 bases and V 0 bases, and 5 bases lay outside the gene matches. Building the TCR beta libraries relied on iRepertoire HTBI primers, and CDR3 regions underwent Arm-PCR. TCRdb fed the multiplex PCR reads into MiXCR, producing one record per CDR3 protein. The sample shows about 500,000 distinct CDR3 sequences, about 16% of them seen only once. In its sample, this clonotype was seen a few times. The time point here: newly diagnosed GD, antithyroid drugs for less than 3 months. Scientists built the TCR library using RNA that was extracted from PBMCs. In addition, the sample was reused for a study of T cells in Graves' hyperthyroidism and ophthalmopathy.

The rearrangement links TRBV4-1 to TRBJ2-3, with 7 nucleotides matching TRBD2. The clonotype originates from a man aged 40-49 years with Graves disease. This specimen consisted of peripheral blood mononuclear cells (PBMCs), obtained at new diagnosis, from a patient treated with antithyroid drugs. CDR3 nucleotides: TGCGCCAGCAGCCAAGATCCCCGGGGGGTCACAGATACGCAGTATTTT. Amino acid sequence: CASSQDPRGVTDTQYF.